Given below is one T cell receptor beta chain in context. Its antigen is still unknown. The PCR had 60 Vbeta and 13 Jbeta primers. This table comes from immunoSEQ multiplex PCR, and its TCRdb copy is limited to in-frame clones, with some not included. The table records around 150,000 clones, around 72% of them present only once. These data are taken from a study of cytomegalovirus exposure and HLA in healthy donors. Regarding the study as a whole: With later analysis, a missense DCLRE1C variant became linked to TCR beta V- and J-gene trimming. Researchers reportedly found TCR beta sequences accurately predicted most subjects' HLA-A and HLA-B alleles.

The ends lost 0 bases at V and 7 bases at J; junction bases unmatched: 9. This CDR3 is built from 16 residues. Germline loops: CDR1 MGHRA, CDR2 YSYEKL. The TCR originated in a man aged 45 to 65 in good health and CMV-seronegative. The chain carries TRBV4-1 and TRBJ2-7, with 10 bases that match TRBD2. The source material was PBMCs. The CDR3 reads CASSQETSGGAREQYF. The DNA for the CDR3 is TGCGCCAGCAGCCAAGAGACGAGCGGGGGGGCGAGGGAGCAGTACTTC.